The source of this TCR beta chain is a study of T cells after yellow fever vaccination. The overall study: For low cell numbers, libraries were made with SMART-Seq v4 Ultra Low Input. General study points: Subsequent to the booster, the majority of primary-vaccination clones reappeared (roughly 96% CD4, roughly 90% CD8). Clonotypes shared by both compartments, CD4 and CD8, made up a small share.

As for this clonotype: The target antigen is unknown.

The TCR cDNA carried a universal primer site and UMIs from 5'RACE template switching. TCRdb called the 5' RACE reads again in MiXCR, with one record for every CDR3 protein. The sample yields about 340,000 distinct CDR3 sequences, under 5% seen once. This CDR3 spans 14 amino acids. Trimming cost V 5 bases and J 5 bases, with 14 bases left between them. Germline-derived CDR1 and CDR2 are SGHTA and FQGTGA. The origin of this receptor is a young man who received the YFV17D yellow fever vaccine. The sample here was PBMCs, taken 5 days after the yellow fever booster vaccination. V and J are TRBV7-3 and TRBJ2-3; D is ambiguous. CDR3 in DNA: TGTGCCAGCAGCCTAGGCTCTGTAAGAGATACGCAGTATTTT. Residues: CASSLGSVRDTQYF.